The entry below gives a single T cell receptor beta chain sequence along with its context. Germline V lookup: CDR1 SGHNT, CDR2 YYREEE (reference sequence). J gave up 1 base and V 6 bases, and 3 bases lay outside the gene matches. The CDR3 length is 15 residues. Methods used by the authors: It was from reference gene primer amplification that nucleated cell counts were estimated. Here immunoSEQ multiplex PCR was the method, and the copy in TCRdb shows in-frame clones only, minus some. V and J calls and clone size are given by that table; D and trimming were obtained from the DNA. The table lists more than 350,000 clones, 80% to 90% of them singletons. This entry is derived from a study of blood T cell repertoires in COVID-19. Study at large: Acute and convalescent COVID-19 samples came from the United States, Italy and Spain.

The chain combines TRBV5-4 with TRBJ2-2, with 10 bases fitting TRBD2. Sequenced: peripheral blood. This receptor was identified in a woman aged 30 to 39 with COVID-19, enrolled during active disease. The CDR3 loop reads CASTIAGGNTGELFF. CDR3 DNA: TGTGCCAGCACCATAGCGGGAGGGAACACCGGGGAGCTGTTTTTT. Full variable domain (outside the CDR3, taken from reference TRBV5-4 and TRBJ2-2): ETGVTQSPTHLIKTRGQQVTLRCSSQSGHNTVSWYQQALGQGPQFIFQYYREEENGRGNFPPRFSGLQFPNYSSELNVNALELDDSALYLCASTIAGGNTGELFFGEGSRLTVL.